The 20 T cell receptor beta chains below all came from one sample that was sequenced in a study of blood T cell repertoires in COVID-19. Assay used: immunoSEQ multiplex PCR; TCRdb lists only in-frame clones, some missing. Of more than 200,000 clones detected, roughly 88% appear once; the ten largest clones hold more than 3%. Sequencing used PBMCs or T cells enriched from blood (not recorded which). These receptors all stem from a woman between 25 and 40 years old who had been exposed to COVID-19.

J is TRBJ2-2 and V is TRBV5-4; 8 bases match TRBD2. J was trimmed by 3 bases and V by 4 bases; bases with no gene match: 8. The length of the CDR3 is 16 residues. Looked up from germline, CDR1 is SGHNT and CDR2 is YYREEE (reference sequence). The CDR3: CASSPPGGVDTGELFF. The CDR3 region has the DNA TGTGCCAGCAGCCCGCCGGGGGGGGTGGACACCGGGGAGCTGTTTTTT.

This chain connects TRBV9 to TRBJ2-1; D remains unclear. The CDR3 length is 15 residues. The V gene lost 1 base and the J gene lost 1 base, with 9 bases spanning the gap. Germline V gives CDR1 SGDLS, CDR2 YYNGEE. The CDR3 here is CASSVSQRSYNEQFF. For the CDR3, the DNA is TGTGCCAGCAGCGTAAGTCAGAGGTCCTACAATGAGCAGTTCTTC.

This sequence joins TRBV27 and TRBJ2-7; possible D gene TRBD1, 6 bases. V was pared by 7 bases and J by 3 bases, with 10 bases between. The CDR3 runs to 12 residues. CDR1 MNHEY and CDR2 SMNVEV come from the germline V gene (reference sequence). DNA for the CDR3: TGTGCCAGCATGGACAGTTTCTACGAGCAGTACTTC. Amino acid sequence: CASMDSFYEQYF.

This clone was recorded once. The genes are TRBV19 and TRBJ1-5; TRBD1 is a possible D gene (6 bases). The CDR3 is made up of 15 amino acids. Trimming pared 1 base from V and 1 base from J, leaving 8 bases between. Germline V gene sequence: CDR1 LNHDA, CDR2 SQIVND (reference sequence). The CDR3 is CASSIGQGSNQPQHF. The CDR3 DNA follows: TGTGCCAGTAGTATAGGGCAGGGGAGCAATCAGCCCCAGCATTTT.

The chain recombines TRBV18 with TRBJ1-2; unclear D gene. Germline loops: CDR1 KGHSH, CDR2 LQKENI. The V and J ends lost 0 bases and 5 bases respectively, with 13 bases between them. The CDR3 length is 15 residues. CDR3 coding DNA: TGTGCCAGCTCACCACCATTGAGTCGGGGATATGGCTACACCTTC. Amino acids: CASSPPLSRGYGYTF.

The chain employs TRBV2 and TRBJ2-2; 9 nucleotides line up with TRBD2. CDR1 SNHLY and CDR2 FYNNEI come from the germline V gene. The CDR3 covers 16 residues. Trimming took 0 bases from V and 6 from J; bases not matched to a gene: 5. The CDR3 DNA follows: TGTGCCAGCAGTGAAGCGCGGGTAGCGGGGGCCGGGGAGCTGTTTTTT. The encoded protein is CASSEARVAGAGELFF.

J is TRBJ1-3 and V is TRBV14; D might be TRBD1 (6 bases). The CDR3 length is 17 residues. Trimming took 0 bases from V and 0 from J, leaving 12 bases between them. Germline CDR1 is SGHDN and CDR2 is FVKESK. CDR3 in amino acids: CASSQEGHLNSGNTIYF. The CDR3 DNA reads as TGTGCCAGCAGCCAAGAGGGACATCTTAACTCTGGAAACACCATATATTTT.

V usage is TRBV4-1 and J usage is TRBJ2-7, with D possibly TRBD2 on 6 matching bases. V was pared by 2 bases and J by 3 bases, with 11 bases between. Germline-derived CDR1 and CDR2 are MGHRA and YSYEKL. The CDR3 has 14 amino acids. CDR3 bases: TGCGCCAGCAGCCAAACGGGAGCGAACTACGAGCAGTACTTC. Translating it yields CASSQTGANYEQYF.

This clone was counted once. In nucleotides, the CDR3 is TGTGCCAGCACCCTGACAGGGGCCATTTTCTATGGCTACACCTTC. It codes for CASTLTGAIFYGYTF. The chain joins TRBV5-4 to TRBJ1-2, with 8 positions matching TRBD1. The CDR3 covers 15 residues. V dropped 6 bases and J dropped 4; count of bases not matched to a gene: 11. CDR1 is SGHNT and CDR2 is YYREEE in the germline V gene (reference sequence).

Only one count was recorded for this clone. The CDR3 nucleotides are TGCGCCAGCAGCCAAGCTTTTAGGGGAGGGTCCTACAATGAGCAGTTCTTC. Its translation: CASSQAFRGGSYNEQFF. The V and J genes are TRBV4-1 and TRBJ2-1; 7 bases match TRBD2. V was clipped by 1 base and J by 1 base; unmatched bases: 7. Germline V gene lookup returns CDR1 MGHRA and CDR2 YSYEKL. The CDR3 extends over 17 amino acids.

The chain is built from TRBV15 and TRBJ1-4, with D possibly being TRBD1 (5 bases). Trimming took off 5 bases at V and 4 bases at J, with 11 bases between the two ends. Germline V gene lookup returns CDR1 LNHNV and CDR2 YYDKDF (reference sequence). The CDR3 consists of 14 residues. The CDR3 bases are TGTGCCACCAGCCCAGGACAAAGTAATGAAAAACTGTTTTTT. Its protein is CATSPGQSNEKLFF.

The rearrangement links TRBV18 to TRBJ1-2, with 8 positions matching TRBD1. This CDR3 contains 15 residues. Germline assignment: CDR1 KGHSH and CDR2 LQKENI. V trimming: 2 bases; J trimming: 0 bases; junction bases outside the gene matches: 2. CDR3 region: CASSPGTGSNYGYTF. CDR3 sequence (DNA): TGTGCCAGCTCACCAGGGACAGGATCTAACTATGGCTACACCTTC.

The chain joins TRBV5-5 to TRBJ1-4; the match to TRBD1 covers 8 bases. Per the germline V gene, CDR1 is SGHKS and CDR2 is YYEKEE (reference sequence). CDR3 length equals 14 residues. Trimming at V came to 4 bases and at J to 7 bases, leaving 6 bases not matched to a gene. CDR3 residues: CASSPGQVPEKLFF. CDR3 sequence (DNA): TGTGCCAGCAGCCCGGGACAGGTGCCTGAAAAACTGTTTTTT.

J is TRBJ2-3 and V is TRBV21-1; the table's D call of TRBD2 was not tested on the DNA. TRBV21-1 is described as a pseudogene. This CDR3 is built from 18 residues. The CDR3 spells CASRGTSGRTTNTDTQYF. For the CDR3, the DNA is TGTGCCAGCAGGGGGACTAGCGGAAGAACCACGAACACAGATACGCAGTATTTT.

This chain connects TRBV19 to TRBJ1-4; no firm D call. Germline V gene data show CDR1 as LNHDA and CDR2 as SQIVND (reference sequence). CDR3 length equals 15 residues. Trimming shortened V by 3 bases and J by 5 bases, and 13 bases separated the two germline ends. This CDR3 reads CASSIRDGKNEKLFF. The CDR3 region has the DNA TGTGCCAGTAGTATTAGAGACGGGAAGAATGAAAAACTGTTTTTT. Full variable domain (outside the CDR3, taken from reference TRBV19 and TRBJ1-4): DGGITQSPKYLFRKEGQNVTLSCEQNLNHDAMYWYRQDPGQGLRLIYYSQIVNDFQKGDIAEGYSVSREKKESFPLTVTSAQKNPTAFYLCASSIRDGKNEKLFFGSGTQLSVL.

The rearrangement joins TRBV2 to TRBJ2-5; D is possibly TRBD2 (6 bases). Deletions cut 1 base from V and 5 bases from J, with 14 bases between. Per germline, CDR1 SNHLY and CDR2 FYNNEI. This CDR3 has 15 amino acids. The CDR3 loop reads CASSEGRGGYETQYF. CDR3 DNA: TGTGCCAGCAGTGAAGGTCGGGGAGGTTACGAGACCCAGTACTTC.

The CDR3, as DNA: TGTGCCAGCAGTTTGGGGACAGGGCAAAGTCAGCCCCAGCATTTT. Its translation is CASSLGTGQSQPQHF. The chain uses TRBV28 and TRBJ1-5; 9 positions match TRBD1. Germline CDR1 and CDR2: MDHEN and SYDVKM. The trim removed 3 bases at V and 6 bases at J, leaving 6 bases unmatched. The CDR3 covers 15 residues.

The J gene is TRBJ1-3, the V gene TRBV27; D is undetermined. Germline V gives CDR1 MNHEY, CDR2 SMNVEV (reference sequence). The CDR3 loop spans 14 amino acids. Trimming stripped 3 bases from V and 4 bases from J, with 10 bases between. The CDR3 DNA is TGTGCCAGCAGTTTTCGGGGTACAGGAAACACCATATATTTT. It is translated as CASSFRGTGNTIYF.

This chain connects TRBV18 to TRBJ1-2; a weak D match, TRBD1 (5 bases). V gave up 6 bases and J gave up 3 bases, with 17 bases separating them. This CDR3 comprises 15 residues. Germline CDR1 reads KGHSH; CDR2 reads LQKENI. The CDR3 is CASSPSPRVDYGYTF. Written as DNA, the CDR3 is TGTGCCAGCTCCCCAAGTCCCAGGGTGGACTATGGCTACACCTTC.

This CDR3 reads CASRGGRAHNEQFF. The CDR3 coding sequence is TGTGCCAGCAGAGGGGGGAGGGCCCACAATGAGCAGTTCTTC. V is TRBV2 and J is TRBJ2-1; possibly TRBD2 for D (7 bases). Germline values: CDR1 SNHLY, CDR2 FYNNEI. Trimming left V 6 bases short and J 5 bases short, with 14 bases between. The CDR3 runs 14 residues.